These T cell receptor beta chains were read from a single sample in a study of blood T cell repertoires in COVID-19. Profiling relied on immunoSEQ multiplex PCR, and the TCRdb table lists in-frame clones only, not all of them. Here the sample spans 90,000 to 150,000 clones, 85% being singletons. Sequencing was done on a sample of peripheral blood. The receptors stem from a man aged 80 or over with acute or convalescent COVID-19. Each CDR3 is given with its conserved first and last residue.

V	J	CDR3
TRBV29-1	TRBJ1-3	CSVERGSGNTIYF
TRBV7-2	TRBJ1-1	CASSLLAENTEAFF
TRBV7-8	TRBJ2-2	CASSLLSSSGELFF
TRBV28	TRBJ2-5	CASSSPISVQETQYF
TRBV3-1/TRBV3-2	TRBJ1-1	CASSLKQGNTEAFF
TRBV12-3/TRBV12-4	TRBJ1-1	CASGNRGPEAFF
TRBV14	TRBJ1-2	CASSRRQSQGYTF
TRBV10-3	TRBJ1-5	CAISEGLGQGGQPQHF
TRBV2	TRBJ1-2	CASRTGLGINYGYTF
TRBV5-4	TRBJ2-2	CASSDSGSRAGELFF
TRBV10-1	TRBJ2-7	CASSESKTAAYEQYF
TRBV6-2/TRBV6-3	TRBJ1-5	CASSRGQDAGQPQHF
TRBV19	TRBJ1-5	CASSTRPSTGTNQPQHF
TRBV2	TRBJ2-7	CARTGGQSYEQYF
TRBV11-2	TRBJ1-3	CASSLVSLGVSGNTIYF
TRBV7-3	TRBJ1-1	CASSLNRGTTEAFF
TRBV15	TRBJ2-5	CATSIDRGKETQYF
TRBV15	TRBJ1-5	CATSREADPPGPQHF
TRBV29-1	TRBJ1-1	CSVQSGGTEAFF
TRBV19	TRBJ1-1	CASSPRDRGRNTEAFF
TRBV30	TRBJ1-2	CAWGTFGGGYTF
TRBV3-1/TRBV3-2	TRBJ2-7	CASSDRDRGYEQYF
TRBV6-5	TRBJ2-5	CASRDRETQYF